The 17 T cell receptor beta chains in this list originate from one sample, sequenced in a study of cytomegalovirus exposure and HLA in healthy donors. Researchers ran the PCR with 60 Vbeta and 13 Jbeta primers. The table came from immunoSEQ multiplex PCR; TCRdb's copy has only in-frame clones and leaves some out. The sample carries about 120,000 clones, less than 20% recorded once. Material for sequencing was PBMCs. The receptors derive from a woman aged 18-29 years in good health and CMV-seronegative.

This clone has only a few counts. The chain carries TRBV7-9 and TRBJ2-1; no definite D call. CDR1 and CDR2 from the germline V gene are SEHNR and FQNEAQ (reference sequence). The V and J ends lost 5 bases and 8 bases respectively, with 10 bases between them. The CDR3 is 12 amino acids. The DNA of the CDR3 is TGTGCCAGCAGCCCCACTGTCCATGAGCAGTTCTTC. Protein: CASSPTVHEQFF.

The chain combines TRBV27 with TRBJ2-7; possibly TRBD1 for D (6 bases). Germline CDR1 is MNHEY and CDR2 is SMNVEV (reference sequence). The V end lost 3 bases, the J end lost 3 bases, and 12 bases lay between the germline ends. This CDR3 contains 14 residues. The CDR3 here is CASSFAGDRYEQYF. Here the CDR3 DNA reads TGTGCCAGCAGTTTCGCAGGGGACCGCTACGAGCAGTACTTC.

This clone was picked up a small number of times. The chain has TRBV7-9 and TRBJ1-5, with D possibly matching TRBD1 (6 bases). CDR3 size: 13 residues. CDR1 is SEHNR, CDR2 FQNEAQ, per germline (reference sequence). The V end lost 5 bases, the J end lost 6 bases, and 11 bases lay between the germline ends. The DNA of the CDR3 is TGTGCCAGCAGCGACACAGGGCTTCAGCCCCAGCATTTT. Translated: CASSDTGLQPQHF.

The chain is built from TRBV6-6 and TRBJ1-6, with D maybe TRBD1 (5 bases). CDR1 is MNHNY and CDR2 is SVGAGI in the germline V gene (reference sequence). The CDR3 has 14 residues. With 4 bases removed from V and 8 bases from J, the gap between germline ends came to 12 bases. CDR3 nucleotides: TGTGCCAGCAGTTCCCGCGGGGGGGATTCACCCCTCCACTTT. This translates into CASSSRGGDSPLHF.

This clone was observed a handful of times. The rearrangement uses TRBV6-1 and TRBJ1-5, with D hard to call. The CDR3 length is 12 residues. CDR1 and CDR2 (germline): MNHNS, SASEGT. Trimming stripped 6 bases from V and 0 bases from J, with 3 bases between. The CDR3 sequence is CASRYSNQPQHF. CDR3 nucleotides: TGTGCCAGCAGGTATAGCAATCAGCCCCAGCATTTT.

The rearrangement uses TRBV11-2 and TRBJ1-1; TRBD1 matches 7 bases. CDR3 size: 15 residues. Germline CDR1 and CDR2: SGHAT and FQNNGV. Unmatched junction bases numbered 11, after V lost 5 bases and J lost 5 bases. CDR3 protein: CASSPRTGTQTEAFF. In nucleotides, the CDR3 is TGTGCCAGCAGCCCCAGGACAGGAACACAAACTGAAGCTTTCTTT.

This chain links TRBV7-8 with TRBJ2-1; 8 bases agree with TRBD1. The CDR3 sequence is 15 residues long. The trim removed 5 bases at V and 8 bases at J, leaving 11 bases unmatched. Germline loops: CDR1 SGHVS, CDR2 FQNEAQ. The CDR3 loop reads CASSQRTGILDEQFF. CDR3 bases: TGTGCCAGCAGCCAAAGGACAGGGATTTTGGATGAGCAGTTCTTC.

J is TRBJ2-7 and V is TRBV29-1, with 9 bases identical to TRBD1. V shed 6 bases and J 3 bases; nucleotides not matched to a gene: 6. Germline V lookup: CDR1 SQVTM, CDR2 ANQGSEA. The CDR3 runs 13 residues. For the CDR3, the DNA is TGCAGCGTGTCCGGGACAGGGATCTACGAGCAGTACTTC. Translating gives CSVSGTGIYEQYF.

CDR3 amino acids: CASTGTSGRWDYNEQFF. The CDR3 bases are TGTGCCAGCACTGGGACTAGCGGGAGATGGGACTACAATGAGCAGTTCTTC. This rearrangement joins TRBV19 to TRBJ2-1; the match to TRBD2 covers 14 bases. Germline CDR1 LNHDA, CDR2 SQIVND (reference sequence). The CDR3 length is 17 residues. V gave up 9 bases and J gave up 3 bases; unmatched junction bases: 10. Full variable domain (rest looked up from reference TRBV19 and TRBJ2-1): DGGITQSPKYLFRKEGQNVTLSCEQNLNHDAMYWYRQDPGQGLRLIYYSQIVNDFQKGDIAEGYSVSREKKESFPLTVTSAQKNPTAFYLCASTGTSGRWDYNEQFFGPGTRLTVL.

The chain is built from TRBV9 and TRBJ2-5, with D maybe TRBD2 (6 bases). V was trimmed by 0 bases and J by 9 bases, leaving 15 bases between them. CDR1 and CDR2 (germline): SGDLS, YYNGEE. CDR3 length: 14 residues. The CDR3 sequence is CASSVAREAGAQYF. The CDR3 DNA follows: TGTGCCAGCAGCGTAGCTAGGGAGGCCGGGGCCCAGTACTTC.

The chain carries TRBV27 and TRBJ1-5; D may be TRBD1 (6 bases). The V gene lost 4 bases and the J gene lost 7 bases, with 14 bases spanning the gap. This CDR3 has 14 amino acids. From germline, CDR1 is MNHEY and CDR2 SMNVEV (reference sequence). The DNA of the CDR3 is TGTGCCAGCAGTTGGGGGGGCCTCGGGCAGCCCCAGCATTTT. It translates to CASSWGGLGQPQHF.

This clone was observed a handful of times. V gene TRBV2 combines with J gene TRBJ1-4; D is ambiguous. Deletions cut 6 bases from V and 2 bases from J, with 13 bases between. The CDR3 sequence is 15 residues long. The germline V gene has CDR1 SNHLY and CDR2 FYNNEI. The DNA of the CDR3 is TGTGCCAGCAGCCCAACAATGGGCACTAATGAAAAACTGTTTTTT. Translating it yields CASSPTMGTNEKLFF.

This chain links TRBV29-1 with TRBJ1-4; TRBD1 aligns across 7 bases. This CDR3 has 17 amino acids. Germline trimming cut 5 bases from V and 5 bases from J; bases unmatched to any gene: 17. Germline CDR1 is SQVTM and CDR2 is ANQGSEA. The CDR3 sequence: CSVRTGPTAESNEKLFF. The CDR3 nucleotides are TGCAGCGTTAGGACAGGCCCTACTGCTGAATCCAATGAAAAACTGTTTTTT.

This clone was observed a few times. V is TRBV28 and J is TRBJ2-7; D may be TRBD1 (5 bases). This CDR3 is built from 14 residues. The germline gives CDR1 MDHEN, CDR2 SYDVKM. Trimming stripped 8 bases from V and 2 bases from J, with 16 bases between. CDR3 bases: TGTGCCAGCCACCAGACAGTGAAACCCTACGAGCAGTACTTC. Protein sequence: CASHQTVKPYEQYF.

This chain joins TRBV27 and TRBJ1-5, with 7 bases fitting TRBD1. Trimming at V came to 4 bases and at J to 6 bases, leaving 15 bases not matched to a gene. The CDR3 is made up of 17 amino acids. CDR1 is MNHEY and CDR2 is SMNVEV in the germline V gene (reference sequence). Written as DNA, the CDR3 is TGTGCCAGCAGTTCTTTCCCCACAGGGGTCGGGGTTCAGCCCCAGCATTTT. This encodes CASSSFPTGVGVQPQHF.

This clone was recorded a few times. The chain couples TRBV7-9 to TRBJ2-6; 8 bases match TRBD1. The CDR3 covers 17 residues. The junction had 9 bases not matched to a gene; V was cut back by 4 bases and J by 4 bases. Germline assignment: CDR1 SEHNR and CDR2 FQNEAQ (reference sequence). CDR3 sequence reads: CASSSSDRGQGANVLTF. CDR3 sequence (DNA): TGTGCCAGCAGCTCAAGTGACAGGGGACAAGGGGCCAACGTCCTGACTTTC.

V usage is TRBV5-6 and J usage is TRBJ2-5, with D possibly matching TRBD1 (6 bases). The CDR3 covers 14 residues. V lost 0 bases and J 3 bases, leaving 9 bases between the germline ends. Germline V gives CDR1 SGHDT, CDR2 YYEEEE. This CDR3 reads CASSLGQVEETQYF. The CDR3 DNA sequence: TGTGCCAGCAGCTTGGGACAGGTGGAAGAGACCCAGTACTTC.